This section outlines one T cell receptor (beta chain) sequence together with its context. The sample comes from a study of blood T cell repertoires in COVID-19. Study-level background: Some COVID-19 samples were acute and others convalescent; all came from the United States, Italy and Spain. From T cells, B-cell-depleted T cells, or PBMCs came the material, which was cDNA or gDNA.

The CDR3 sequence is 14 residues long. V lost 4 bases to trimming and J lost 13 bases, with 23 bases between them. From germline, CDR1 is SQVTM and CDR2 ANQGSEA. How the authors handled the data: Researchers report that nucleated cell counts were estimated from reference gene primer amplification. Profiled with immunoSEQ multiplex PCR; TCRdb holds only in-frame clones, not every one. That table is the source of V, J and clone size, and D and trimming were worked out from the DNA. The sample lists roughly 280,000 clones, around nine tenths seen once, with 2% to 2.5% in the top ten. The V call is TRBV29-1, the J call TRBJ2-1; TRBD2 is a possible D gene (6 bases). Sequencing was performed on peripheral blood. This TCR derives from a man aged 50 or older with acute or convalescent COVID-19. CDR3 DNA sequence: TGCAGCGTTGGGGAGGTAGGCCCCCTCCGTGCTCAGTTCTTC. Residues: CSVGEVGPLRAQFF.